This entry lists 4 T cell receptor beta chains sequenced from one sample in a study of T cells and copy number aberrations in small-cell lung cancer. Libraries were prepared by immunoSEQ multiplex PCR; TCRdb keeps only in-frame clonotypes and omits some of them. The sample shows roughly 1,000 clones, roughly 93% of them seen only once. Sequenced material: tumor tissue. The receptor source for this set is a woman in her fifties or sixties with small cell lung cancer.

The CDR3 here is CASSPSGLAGNEQYF. The CDR3 DNA follows: TGTGCCAGCAGTCCCTCGGGACTAGCGGGTAACGAGCAGTACTTC. The chain employs TRBV28 and TRBJ2-7, with TRBD2 identical over 12 bases. This CDR3 spans 15 amino acids. Trimming removed 5 bases from V and 5 bases from J; junction bases left unmatched: 7. The V gene's germline CDR1 is MDHEN and CDR2 SYDVKM.

The chain carries TRBV9 and TRBJ2-6, with D unresolved. Germline-derived CDR1 and CDR2 are SGDLS and YYNGEE. The CDR3 is 16 residues long. V shed 3 bases and J shed 0 bases, with 10 bases lying between them. The CDR3 region has the DNA TGTGCCAGCAGCGGACACAAGGCCTCTGGGGCCAACGTCCTGACTTTC. Translating it yields CASSGHKASGANVLTF.

The chain employs TRBV5-1 and TRBJ1-1; 9 nucleotides align to TRBD1. Trimming at V came to 4 bases and at J to 7 bases, leaving 11 bases not matched to a gene. The CDR3 contains 15 residues. Germline V CDR1 and CDR2: SGHRS, YFSETQ. Written as DNA, the CDR3 is TGCGCCAGCAGCGTAACCGGGACAGGGATCGGTGAAGCTTTCTTT. Translated: CASSVTGTGIGEAFF.

The rearrangement links TRBV30 to TRBJ2-1, with D hard to call. Per the germline V gene, CDR1 is GTSNPN and CDR2 is SVGIG (reference sequence). CDR3 length equals 12 residues. V lost 1 base and J lost 7, with 8 bases in between. Written as DNA, the CDR3 is TGTGCCTGGAGTGAGTGGTCTAATGAGCAGTTCTTC. Translated, it gives CAWSEWSNEQFF.